The 5 T cell receptor beta chains listed next were all sequenced from one sample in a study of shared clonotypes between healthy human individuals. TCRdb's copy holds only in-frame clones and misses some; the assay was immunoSEQ multiplex PCR. Of some 1,900,000 clones in the sample, over 85% were seen once. Terminally differentiated effector memory CD45RA+ cells were left out of the naive CD8 fraction, which was CD45RO-negative and positively selected for CCR7. Source material: naive CD8+ T cells sorted from blood. All receptors come from a man in his late teens or twenties in good health.

The chain has TRBV2 and TRBJ2-2; 12 bases are shared with TRBD1. Per the germline V gene, CDR1 is SNHLY and CDR2 is FYNNEI. This CDR3 region has 16 residues. V lost 5 bases to trimming and J lost 6 bases; unmatched junction nucleotides: 7. CDR3 region: CASSPGTGGGAGELFF. For the CDR3, the DNA is TGTGCCAGCAGTCCCGGGACAGGGGGCGGCGCCGGGGAGCTGTTTTTT.

Concerning this clone: Other nucleotide sequences from this sample produce the same CDR3. The chain joins TRBV4-1 to TRBJ2-7; TRBD1 is a possible D gene (6 bases). Germline-derived CDR1 and CDR2 are MGHRA and YSYEKL. The germline V and J ends were trimmed by 0 bases and 1 base, with 7 bases remaining between them. CDR3 length equals 14 residues. The CDR3 coding sequence is TGCGCCAGCAGCCAAGAGGACAGTTCCTACGAGCAGTACTTC. Its translation: CASSQEDSSYEQYF.

The chain carries TRBV2 and TRBJ2-1; 12 bases are a match to TRBD2. V shed 3 bases, J shed 5 bases, and the junction held 8 bases outside the gene matches. This CDR3 has 17 amino acids. Germline values: CDR1 SNHLY, CDR2 FYNNEI. CDR3 in DNA: TGTGCCAGCAGTGACCCTAGCGGGAGGGCGCGCAACAATGAGCAGTTCTTC. Protein: CASSDPSGRARNNEQFF.

V is TRBV6-1 and J is TRBJ2-1; 7 nucleotides align to TRBD2. V was clipped by 7 bases and J by 4 bases; unmatched bases: 7. CDR3 length equals 14 residues. CDR1 and CDR2 from the germline V gene are MNHNS and SASEGT. In DNA, the CDR3 is TGTGCCAGCATGTATCAGGGACTATACAATGAGCAGTTCTTC. Its translation: CASMYQGLYNEQFF.

The rearrangement joins TRBV27 to TRBJ1-6; the D is unclear. Germline lookup yields CDR1 MNHEY and CDR2 SMNVEV (reference sequence). The CDR3 has 14 amino acids. Between the trimmed V and J ends, which lost 5 bases and 4 bases, there was a span of 9 bases. The CDR3 DNA reads as TGTGCCAGCAGTCCTTCAGAGTATAATTCACCCCTCCACTTT. Protein: CASSPSEYNSPLHF.